This T cell receptor beta chain was recorded in a study of cytomegalovirus exposure and HLA in healthy donors. Overall study context: A prior study identified 120 million or so unique TCR beta sequences from about 179 million T cells. Study results and limitations: A cluster of highly shared sequence variants was likely a sequencing artifact. Most subjects' HLA-A and HLA-B alleles were reportedly predicted from TCR beta sequences.

Germline V CDR1 and CDR2: SEHNR, FQNEAQ (reference sequence). This CDR3 has 16 amino acids. V trimming: 2 bases; J trimming: 0 bases; junction bases outside the gene matches: 2. Primers: 60 Vbeta forward and 13 Jbeta reverse. Repertoires were generated with immunoSEQ multiplex PCR, while TCRdb's copy carries only in-frame clones and drops some. In total, the table holds some 130,000 clones. Turning to this clone: Its antigen is not known.

Sequencing was performed on PBMCs. This clonotype originated in a man aged 18 to 30 in good health and CMV-seronegative. This chain connects TRBV7-9 to TRBJ2-7; TRBD2 matches at 12 bases. The CDR3 is CASSLRTSGASYEQYF. CDR3 in DNA: TGTGCCAGCAGCTTACGGACTAGCGGGGCCTCCTACGAGCAGTACTTC.